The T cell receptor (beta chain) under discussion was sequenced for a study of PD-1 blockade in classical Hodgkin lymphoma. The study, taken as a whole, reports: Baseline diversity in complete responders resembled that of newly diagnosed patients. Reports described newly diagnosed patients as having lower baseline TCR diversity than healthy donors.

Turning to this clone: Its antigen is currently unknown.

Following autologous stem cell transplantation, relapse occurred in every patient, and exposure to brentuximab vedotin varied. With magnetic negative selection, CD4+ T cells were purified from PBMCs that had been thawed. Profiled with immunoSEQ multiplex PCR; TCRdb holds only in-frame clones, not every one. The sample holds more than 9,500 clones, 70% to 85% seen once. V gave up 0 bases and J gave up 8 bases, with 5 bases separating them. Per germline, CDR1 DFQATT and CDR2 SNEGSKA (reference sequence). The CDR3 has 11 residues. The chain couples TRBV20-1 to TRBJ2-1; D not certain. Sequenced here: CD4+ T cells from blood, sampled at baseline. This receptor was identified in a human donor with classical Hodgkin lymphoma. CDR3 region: CSARDDYEQFF. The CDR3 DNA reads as TGCAGTGCTAGAGATGATTATGAGCAGTTCTTC.